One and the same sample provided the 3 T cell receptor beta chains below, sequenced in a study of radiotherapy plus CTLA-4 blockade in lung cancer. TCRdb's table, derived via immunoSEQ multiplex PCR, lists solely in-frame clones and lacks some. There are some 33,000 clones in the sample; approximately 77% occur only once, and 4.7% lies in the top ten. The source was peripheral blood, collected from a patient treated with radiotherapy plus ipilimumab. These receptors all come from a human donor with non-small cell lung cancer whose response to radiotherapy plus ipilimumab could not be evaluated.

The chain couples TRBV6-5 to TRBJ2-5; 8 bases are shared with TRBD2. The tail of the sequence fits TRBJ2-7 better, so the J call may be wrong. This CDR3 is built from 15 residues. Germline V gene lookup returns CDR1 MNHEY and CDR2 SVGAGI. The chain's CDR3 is CASNPGSGGTYEQYF. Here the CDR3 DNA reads TGTGCCAGCAACCCGGGGAGCGGGGGCACTTACGAGCAGTACTTC.

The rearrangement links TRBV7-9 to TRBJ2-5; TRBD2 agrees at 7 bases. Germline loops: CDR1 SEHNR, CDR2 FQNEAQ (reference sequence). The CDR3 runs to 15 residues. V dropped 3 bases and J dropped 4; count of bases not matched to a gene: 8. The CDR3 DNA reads TGTGCCAGCAGCTTGGCGGGAGCACCTCGAGAGACCCAGTACTTC. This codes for CASSLAGAPRETQYF.

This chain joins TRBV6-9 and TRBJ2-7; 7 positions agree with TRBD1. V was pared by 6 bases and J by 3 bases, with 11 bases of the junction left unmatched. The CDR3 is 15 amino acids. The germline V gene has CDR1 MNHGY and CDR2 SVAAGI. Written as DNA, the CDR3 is TGTGCCAGCAGCCCACCCGGGACAGTCGGCTACGAGCAGTACTTC. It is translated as CASSPPGTVGYEQYF.